This TCR beta chain was recovered during a study of blood T cell repertoires in COVID-19. Study context: COVID-19 samples from acute and convalescent phases originated in the United States, Italy and Spain. The analysed material was cDNA or gDNA that came from T cells, B-cell-depleted T cells, or PBMCs.

CDR1 is MNHNS and CDR2 is SASEGT in the germline V gene. The CDR3 loop spans 13 amino acids. V was cut by 3 bases and J by 8 bases, with 13 bases left in between. Original processing notes: Amplification of reference gene primers was used by the study to estimate nucleated cell counts. Using immunoSEQ multiplex PCR, the repertoire was profiled, and TCRdb retains in-frame clones only, with some absent. That table gives V, J and clone size, and the DNA gave D and trimming. The sample includes 150,000 to 160,000 clones, about 88% seen only once; the top ten take about 2.5%. Input material: peripheral blood. This chain joins TRBV6-1 and TRBJ1-1; no clear D. The sequence was collected from a woman aged 65 to 85 with acute or convalescent COVID-19. For the CDR3, the DNA is TGTGCCAGCAGTGATTCCTATTCCAGGGAAGCTTTCTTT. Encoded protein: CASSDSYSREAFF.